This TCR beta chain was captured in a study of blood T cell repertoires in COVID-19. Authors' analysis steps: Reference gene primers were amplified, and this amplification served to estimate nucleated cell counts. Clones were sequenced by immunoSEQ multiplex PCR, and TCRdb holds only the in-frame ones, with some missing. The D gene and trimming were derived from the DNA, and the V and J assignments and clone size from that table. This sample has some 170,000 clones, with 90% found just once. V lost 6 bases and J 5 bases, leaving 16 bases between the germline ends. The CDR3 consists of 14 residues. Looked up from germline, CDR1 is SNHLY and CDR2 is FYNNEI.

The origin of this receptor is a man aged 55 to 70 with active or convalescent COVID-19. This chain connects TRBV2 to TRBJ1-1; TRBD1 is a possible D gene (6 bases). The sequencing input was peripheral blood. CDR3 amino acids: CASRDNRVRTEAFF. CDR3 bases: TGTGCCAGCAGGGACAACAGGGTGAGGACTGAAGCTTTCTTT. The full variable domain, its missing parts supplied by reference TRBV2 and TRBJ1-1, is EPEVTQTPSHQVTQMGQEVILRCVPISNHLYFYWYRQILGQKVEFLVSFYNNEISEKSEIFDDQFSVERPDGSNFTLKIRSTKLEDSAMYFCASRDNRVRTEAFFGQGTRLTVV.